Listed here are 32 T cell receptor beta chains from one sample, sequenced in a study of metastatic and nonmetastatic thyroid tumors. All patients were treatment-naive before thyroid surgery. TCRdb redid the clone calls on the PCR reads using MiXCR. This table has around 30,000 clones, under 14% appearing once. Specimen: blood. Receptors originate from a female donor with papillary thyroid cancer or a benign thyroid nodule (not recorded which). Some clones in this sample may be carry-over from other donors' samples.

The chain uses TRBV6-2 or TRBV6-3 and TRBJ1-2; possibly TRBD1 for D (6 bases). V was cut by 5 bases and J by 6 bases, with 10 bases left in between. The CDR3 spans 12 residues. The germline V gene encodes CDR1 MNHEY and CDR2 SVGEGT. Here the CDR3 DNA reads TGTGCCAGCAGTAGCAGGGGTAATGGCTACACCTTC. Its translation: CASSSRGNGYTF.

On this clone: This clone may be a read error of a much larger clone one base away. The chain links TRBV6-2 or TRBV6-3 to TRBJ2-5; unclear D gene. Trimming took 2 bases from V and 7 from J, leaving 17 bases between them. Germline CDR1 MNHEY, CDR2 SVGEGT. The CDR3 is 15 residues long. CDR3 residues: CASSYPRVEWVTQYF. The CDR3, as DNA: TGTGCCAGCAGTTACCCCCGGGTGGAGTGGGTGACCCAGTACTTC.

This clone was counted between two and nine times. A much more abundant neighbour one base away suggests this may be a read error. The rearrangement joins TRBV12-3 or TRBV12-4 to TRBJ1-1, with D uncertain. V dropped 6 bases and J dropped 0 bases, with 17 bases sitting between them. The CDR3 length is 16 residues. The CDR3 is CASRGGGRCMNTEAFF. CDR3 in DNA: TGTGCCAGCAGGGGTGGAGGGAGGTGTATGAACACTGAAGCTTTCTTT.

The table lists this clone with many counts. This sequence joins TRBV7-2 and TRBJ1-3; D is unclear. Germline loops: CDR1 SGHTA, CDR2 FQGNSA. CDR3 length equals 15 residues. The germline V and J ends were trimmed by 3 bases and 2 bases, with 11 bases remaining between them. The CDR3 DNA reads TGTGCCAGCAGCTTCCTGTCGGAGACTGGAAACACCATATATTTT. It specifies CASSFLSETGNTIYF.

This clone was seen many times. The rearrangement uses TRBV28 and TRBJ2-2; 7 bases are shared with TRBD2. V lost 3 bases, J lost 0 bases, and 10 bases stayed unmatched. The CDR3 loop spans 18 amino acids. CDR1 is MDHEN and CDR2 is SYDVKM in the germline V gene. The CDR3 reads CASSLIRAGLSNTGELFF. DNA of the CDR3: TGTGCCAGCAGTTTGATACGAGCGGGGCTCTCGAACACCGGGGAGCTGTTTTTT. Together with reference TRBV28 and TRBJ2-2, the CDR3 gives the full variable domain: DVKVTQSSRYLVKRTGEKVFLECVQDMDHENMFWYRQDPGLGLRLIYFSYDVKMKEKGDIPEGYSVSREKKERFSLILESASTNQTSMYLCASSLIRAGLSNTGELFFGEGSRLTVL.

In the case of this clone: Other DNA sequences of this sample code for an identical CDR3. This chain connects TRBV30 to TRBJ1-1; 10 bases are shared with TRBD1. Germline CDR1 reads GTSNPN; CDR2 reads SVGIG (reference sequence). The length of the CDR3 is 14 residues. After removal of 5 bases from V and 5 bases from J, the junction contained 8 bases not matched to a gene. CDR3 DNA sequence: TGTGCCTGGGACAGGGACAGGGGCGTAACTGAAGCTTTCTTT. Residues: CAWDRDRGVTEAFF.

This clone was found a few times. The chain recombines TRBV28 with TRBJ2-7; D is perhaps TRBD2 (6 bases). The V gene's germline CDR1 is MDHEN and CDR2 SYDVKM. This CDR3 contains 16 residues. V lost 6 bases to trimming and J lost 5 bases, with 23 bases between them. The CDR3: CASSKRQIRGTNEQYF. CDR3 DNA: TGTGCCAGCAGCAAACGCCAAATCCGGGGGACCAACGAGCAGTACTTC.

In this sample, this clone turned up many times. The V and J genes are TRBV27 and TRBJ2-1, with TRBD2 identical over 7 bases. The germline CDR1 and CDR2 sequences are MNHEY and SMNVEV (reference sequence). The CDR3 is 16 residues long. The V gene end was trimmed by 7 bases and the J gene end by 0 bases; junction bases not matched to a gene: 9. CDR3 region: CASTALADNSYNEQFF. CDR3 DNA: TGTGCCAGCACCGCTCTAGCGGACAACTCCTACAATGAGCAGTTCTTC.

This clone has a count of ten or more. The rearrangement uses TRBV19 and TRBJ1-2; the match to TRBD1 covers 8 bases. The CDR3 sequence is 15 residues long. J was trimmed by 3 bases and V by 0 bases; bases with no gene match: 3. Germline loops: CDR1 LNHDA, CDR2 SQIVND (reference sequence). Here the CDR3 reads CASSIDSTGDYGYTF. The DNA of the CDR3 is TGTGCCAGTAGTATAGATTCGACAGGGGACTATGGCTACACCTTC.

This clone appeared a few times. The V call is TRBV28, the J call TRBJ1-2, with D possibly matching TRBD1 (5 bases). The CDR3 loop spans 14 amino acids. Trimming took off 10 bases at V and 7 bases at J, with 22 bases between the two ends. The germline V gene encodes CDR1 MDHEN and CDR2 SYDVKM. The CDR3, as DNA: TGTGCCAACATCGCCGGACATACCGGAGGTGGCTACACCTTC. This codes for CANIAGHTGGGYTF.

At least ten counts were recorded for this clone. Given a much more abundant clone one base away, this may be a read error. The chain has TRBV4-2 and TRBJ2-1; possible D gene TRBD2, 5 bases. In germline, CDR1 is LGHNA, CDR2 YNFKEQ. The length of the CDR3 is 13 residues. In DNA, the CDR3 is TGTGCCAGCTCGGGATCTTCAACCAATGGGCAGTTCTTC. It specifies CASSGSSTNGQFF.

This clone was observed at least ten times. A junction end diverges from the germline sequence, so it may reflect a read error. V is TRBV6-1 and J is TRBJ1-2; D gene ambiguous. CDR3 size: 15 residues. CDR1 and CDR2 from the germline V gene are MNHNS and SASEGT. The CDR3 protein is CASSSRWPANCGYTF. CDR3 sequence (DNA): TGTGCCAGCAGTTCGAGGTGGCCGGCTAACTGTGGCTACACCTTC.

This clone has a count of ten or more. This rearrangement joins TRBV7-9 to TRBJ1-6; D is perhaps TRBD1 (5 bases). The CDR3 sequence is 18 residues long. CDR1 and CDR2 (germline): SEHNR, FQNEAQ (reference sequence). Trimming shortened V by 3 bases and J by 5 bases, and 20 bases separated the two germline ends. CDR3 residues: CASSFGTNTGPNNSPLHF. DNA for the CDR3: TGTGCCAGCAGCTTCGGAACTAATACAGGCCCGAATAATTCACCCCTCCACTTT.

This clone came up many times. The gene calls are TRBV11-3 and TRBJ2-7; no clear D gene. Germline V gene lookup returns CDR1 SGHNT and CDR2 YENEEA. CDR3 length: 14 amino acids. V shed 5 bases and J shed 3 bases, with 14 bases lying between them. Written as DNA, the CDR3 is TGTGCCAGCAGCAAGTCGGACGGAGTCTACGAGCAGTACTTC. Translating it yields CASSKSDGVYEQYF.

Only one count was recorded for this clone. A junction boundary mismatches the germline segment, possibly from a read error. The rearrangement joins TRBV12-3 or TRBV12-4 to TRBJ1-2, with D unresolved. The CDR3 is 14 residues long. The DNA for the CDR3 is TGTGCAAGCAGTTTTGTCAGGTTAAACTATGGCTACACCTTC. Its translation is CASSFVRLNYGYTF.

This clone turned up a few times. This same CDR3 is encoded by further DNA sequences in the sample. The DNA of the CDR3 is TGTGCCAGCAGCGAGGTTTCAGGGGGGATCGGGGAGCTGTTTTTT. It is translated as CASSEVSGGIGELFF. The chain couples TRBV6-1 to TRBJ2-2; D possibly corresponds to TRBD1 (7 bases). Trimming took off 6 bases at V and 7 bases at J, with 18 bases between the two ends. The CDR3 covers 15 residues. Germline V gene lookup returns CDR1 MNHNS and CDR2 SASEGT.

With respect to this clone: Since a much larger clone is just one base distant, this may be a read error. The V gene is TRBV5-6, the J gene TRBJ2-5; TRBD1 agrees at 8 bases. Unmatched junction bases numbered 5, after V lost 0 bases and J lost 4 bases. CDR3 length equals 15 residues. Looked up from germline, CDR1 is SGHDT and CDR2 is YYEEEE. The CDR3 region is CASSLGCQGAETQYF. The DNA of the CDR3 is TGTGCCAGCAGCTTGGGATGCCAGGGGGCAGAGACCCAGTACTTC.

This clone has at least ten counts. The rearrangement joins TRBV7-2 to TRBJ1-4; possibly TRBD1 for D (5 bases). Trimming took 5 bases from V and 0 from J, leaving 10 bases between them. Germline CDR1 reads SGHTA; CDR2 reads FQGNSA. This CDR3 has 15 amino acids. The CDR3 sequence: CASSNQGATNEKLFF. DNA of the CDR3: TGTGCCAGCAGCAATCAGGGCGCAACTAATGAAAAACTGTTTTTT. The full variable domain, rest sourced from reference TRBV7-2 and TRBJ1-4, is GAGVSQSPSNKVTEKGKDVELRCDPISGHTALYWYRQSLGQGLEFLIYFQGNSAPDKSGLPSDRFSAERTGGSVSTLTIQRTQQEDSAVYLCASSNQGATNEKLFFGSGTQLSVL.

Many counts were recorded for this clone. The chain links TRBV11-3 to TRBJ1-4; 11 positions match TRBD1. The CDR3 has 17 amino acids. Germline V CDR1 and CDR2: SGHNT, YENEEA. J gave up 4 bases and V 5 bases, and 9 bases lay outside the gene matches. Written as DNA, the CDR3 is TGTGCCAGCAGCAGCGGACAGGGGGCCCGCATTAATGAAAAACTGTTTTTT. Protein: CASSSGQGARINEKLFF.

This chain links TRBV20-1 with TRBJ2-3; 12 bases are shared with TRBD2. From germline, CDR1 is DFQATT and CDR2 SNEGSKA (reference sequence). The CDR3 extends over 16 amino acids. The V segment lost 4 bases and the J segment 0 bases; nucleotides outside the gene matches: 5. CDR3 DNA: TGCAGTGCTACCGGGACTAGCGGGCCTAGCACAGATACGCAGTATTTT. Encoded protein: CSATGTSGPSTDTQYF.

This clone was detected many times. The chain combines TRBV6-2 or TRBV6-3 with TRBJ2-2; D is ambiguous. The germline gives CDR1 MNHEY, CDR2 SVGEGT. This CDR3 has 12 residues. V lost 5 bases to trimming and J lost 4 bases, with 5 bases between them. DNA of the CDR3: TGTGCCAGCAGTACGAGCACCGGGGAGCTGTTTTTT. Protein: CASSTSTGELFF.

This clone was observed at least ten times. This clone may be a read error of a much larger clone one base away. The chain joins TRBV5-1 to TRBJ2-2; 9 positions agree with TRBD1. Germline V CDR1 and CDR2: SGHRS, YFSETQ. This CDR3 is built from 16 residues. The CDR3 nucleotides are TGCGCCAGCAGCTTAATAACGGGACAGGGTGCCGGGGGGCTGTTTTTT. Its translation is CASSLITGQGAGGLFF. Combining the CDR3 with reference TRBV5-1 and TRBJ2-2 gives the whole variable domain KAGVTQTPRYLIKTRGQQVTLSCSPISGHRSVSWYQQTPGQGLQFLFEYFSETQRNKGNFPGRFSGRQFSNSRSEMNVSTLELGDSALYLCASSLITGQGAGGLFFGEGSRLTVL.

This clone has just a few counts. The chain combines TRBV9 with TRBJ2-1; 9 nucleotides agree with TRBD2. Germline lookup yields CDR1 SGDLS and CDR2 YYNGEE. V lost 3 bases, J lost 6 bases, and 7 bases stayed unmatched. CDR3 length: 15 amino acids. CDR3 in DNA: TGTGCCAGCAGCGCCAGCGGGGGGCCAGCCAATGAGCAGTTCTTC. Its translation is CASSASGGPANEQFF. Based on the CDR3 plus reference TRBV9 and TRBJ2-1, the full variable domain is DSGVTQTPKHLITATGQRVTLRCSPRSGDLSVYWYQQSLDQGLQFLIQYYNGEERAKGNILERFSAQQFPDLHSELNLSSLELGDSALYFCASSASGGPANEQFFGPGTRLTVL.

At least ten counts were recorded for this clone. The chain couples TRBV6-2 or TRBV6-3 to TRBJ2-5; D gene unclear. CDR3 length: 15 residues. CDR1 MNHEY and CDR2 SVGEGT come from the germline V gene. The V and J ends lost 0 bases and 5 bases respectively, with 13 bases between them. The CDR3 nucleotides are TGTGCCAGCAGTTACTCGGGCCACCTGCGGGAGACCCAGTACTTC. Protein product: CASSYSGHLRETQYF.

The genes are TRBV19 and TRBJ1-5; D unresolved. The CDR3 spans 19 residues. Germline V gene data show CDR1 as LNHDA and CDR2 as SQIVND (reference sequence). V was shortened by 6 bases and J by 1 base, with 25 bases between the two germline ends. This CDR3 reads CASSREYLGDGASNQPQHF. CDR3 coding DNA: TGTGCCAGTAGCCGAGAGTACTTAGGTGACGGTGCCAGCAATCAGCCCCAGCATTTT. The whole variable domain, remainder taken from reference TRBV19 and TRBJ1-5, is DGGITQSPKYLFRKEGQNVTLSCEQNLNHDAMYWYRQDPGQGLRLIYYSQIVNDFQKGDIAEGYSVSREKKESFPLTVTSAQKNPTAFYLCASSREYLGDGASNQPQHFGDGTRLSIL.

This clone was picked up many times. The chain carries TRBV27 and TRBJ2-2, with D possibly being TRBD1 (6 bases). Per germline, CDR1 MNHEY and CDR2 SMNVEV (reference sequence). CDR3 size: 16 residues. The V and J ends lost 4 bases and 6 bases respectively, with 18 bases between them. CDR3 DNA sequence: TGTGCCAGCAGTTACAGTAGGGGGTGGTCGGCCGGGGAGCTGTTTTTT. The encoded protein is CASSYSRGWSAGELFF.

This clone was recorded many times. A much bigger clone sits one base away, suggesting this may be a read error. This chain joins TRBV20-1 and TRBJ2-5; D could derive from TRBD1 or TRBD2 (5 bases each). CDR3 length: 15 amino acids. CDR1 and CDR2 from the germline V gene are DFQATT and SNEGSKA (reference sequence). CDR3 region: CGARGGLERGETQYF. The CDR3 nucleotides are TGCGGTGCTAGAGGCGGGCTAGAAAGGGGAGAGACCCAGTACTTC.

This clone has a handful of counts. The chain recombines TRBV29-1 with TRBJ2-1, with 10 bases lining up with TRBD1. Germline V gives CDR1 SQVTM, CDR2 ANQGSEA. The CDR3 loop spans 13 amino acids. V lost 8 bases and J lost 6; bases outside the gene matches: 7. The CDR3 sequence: CSHRGTGANEQFF. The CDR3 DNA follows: TGCAGCCACCGGGGGACAGGGGCCAATGAGCAGTTCTTC.

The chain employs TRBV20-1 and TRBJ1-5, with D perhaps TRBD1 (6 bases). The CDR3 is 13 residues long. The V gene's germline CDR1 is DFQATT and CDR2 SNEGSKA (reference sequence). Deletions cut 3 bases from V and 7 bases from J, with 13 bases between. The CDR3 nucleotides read TGCAGTGCTAGGGACAGTACGTCGCAGCCCCAGCATTTT. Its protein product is CSARDSTSQPQHF.

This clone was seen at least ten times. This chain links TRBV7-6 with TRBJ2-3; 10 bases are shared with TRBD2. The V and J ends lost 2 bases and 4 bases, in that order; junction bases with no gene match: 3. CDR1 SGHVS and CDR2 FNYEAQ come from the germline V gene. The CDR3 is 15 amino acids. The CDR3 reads CASSLLAGASDTQYF. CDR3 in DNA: TGTGCCAGCAGCTTACTAGCGGGGGCCTCAGATACGCAGTATTTT.

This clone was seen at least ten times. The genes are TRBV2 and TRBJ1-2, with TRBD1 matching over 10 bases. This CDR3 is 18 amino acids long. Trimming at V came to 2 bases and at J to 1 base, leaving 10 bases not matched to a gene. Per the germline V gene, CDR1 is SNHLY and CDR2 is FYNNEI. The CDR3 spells CASSETDRGRRFNYGYTF. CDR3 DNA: TGTGCCAGCAGTGAAACCGACAGGGGGCGCCGATTTAACTATGGCTACACCTTC.

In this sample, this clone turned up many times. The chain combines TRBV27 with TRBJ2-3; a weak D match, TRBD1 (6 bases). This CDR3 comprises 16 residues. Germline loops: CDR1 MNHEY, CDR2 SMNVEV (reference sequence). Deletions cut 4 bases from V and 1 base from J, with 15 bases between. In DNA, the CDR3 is TGTGCCAGCAGTTGGGATACAGGGTATGGCACAGATACGCAGTATTTT. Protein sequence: CASSWDTGYGTDTQYF.